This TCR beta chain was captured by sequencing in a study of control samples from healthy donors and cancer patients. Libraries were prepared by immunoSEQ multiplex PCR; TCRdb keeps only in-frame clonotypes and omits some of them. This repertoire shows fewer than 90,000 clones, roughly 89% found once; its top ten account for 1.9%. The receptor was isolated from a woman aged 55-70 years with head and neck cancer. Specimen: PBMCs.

DNA for the CDR3: TGTGCCAGCAGTTTCAGGAGCTCCTACGAGCAGTACTTC. It translates to CASSFRSSYEQYF. The chain recombines TRBV3-1 (or the pseudogene TRBV3-2) with TRBJ2-7; D not certain. The CDR3 covers 13 residues. The ends were cut back, 6 bases at V and 0 bases at J, with 9 bases in the middle. Per the germline V gene, CDR1 is LGHDT and CDR2 is YNNKEL (reference sequence).